Below, 2 T cell receptor beta chains from the same sample are listed, as sequenced in a study of blood T cells in healthy people across ages. The authors ran a second PCR of 7 to 11 cycles using a sample-barcoded 5' primer and a J-beta primer mix. MiXCR, run by TCRdb on the 5' RACE reads, gives a single entry per CDR3 protein. The sample has about 1,500,000 distinct CDR3 sequences, 28% seen once. Specimen: blood. The origin of the receptors is a woman in her 30s in good health.

This clonotype showed up just a few times. The junction departs from the called germline gene at one end, perhaps through a read error. The rearrangement links TRBV27 to TRBJ2-5; D perhaps matches TRBD2 (6 bases). The CDR3 runs to 14 residues. Germline V lookup: CDR1 MNHEY, CDR2 SMNVEV (reference sequence). The CDR3: CASSFLGRQETRYF. In DNA, the CDR3 is TGTGCCAGCAGTTTTCTGGGGAGGCAAGAGACCCGGTACTTC.

This clonotype was seen at least ten times. The chain joins TRBV12-3 or TRBV12-4 to TRBJ2-6; possibly TRBD2 for D (5 bases). This CDR3 has 15 amino acids. V lost 5 bases and J lost 3, with 11 bases in between. This CDR3 is CASSPRTVGANVLTF. The CDR3 DNA reads TGTGCCAGCAGTCCCAGGACTGTTGGGGCCAACGTCCTGACTTTC.